This T cell receptor (beta chain) is drawn from a study of blood T cell repertoires in COVID-19. Data came from immunoSEQ multiplex PCR; TCRdb stores just in-frame clones and leaves some out. This sample has under 150,000 clones; 70% to 90% occur once, and the top ten carry approximately 8%. Germline trimming cut 1 base from V and 3 bases from J; bases unmatched to any gene: 5. CDR3 length equals 15 residues. The germline CDR1 and CDR2 sequences are MGHRA and YSYEKL. The genes are TRBV4-1 and TRBJ2-7; 8 bases match TRBD1. The sequence came from a woman aged 55-70 years with COVID-19, enrolled during active disease. Sequenced material: peripheral blood. The CDR3 DNA sequence: TGCGCCAGCAGCCAAGGAGACAGGGGCTTCTACGAGCAGTACTTC. It translates to CASSQGDRGFYEQYF.